This T cell receptor (beta chain) was sequenced for a study of blood T cell repertoires in COVID-19. Whole-study context: Researchers got acute and convalescent COVID-19 samples from the United States, Italy and Spain. T cells, B-cell-depleted T cells, or PBMCs provided the cDNA or gDNA that served as material.

Authors' data handling: The authors estimated nucleated cell counts from reference gene primer amplification. TCRdb keeps only in-frame clones here, not all; method: immunoSEQ multiplex PCR. Clonal size and the V and J genes are those of that table, whereas D and trimming came from the DNA. The sample yields 100,000 to 120,000 clones, less than 90% seen once. The CDR3 extends over 14 amino acids. V lost 0 bases and J lost 5, with 11 bases in between. Germline lookup yields CDR1 SGDLS and CDR2 YYNGEE. This receptor was taken from a man over 45 with acute or convalescent COVID-19. The V gene is TRBV9, the J gene TRBJ2-5; D is possibly TRBD2 (6 bases). Input material: peripheral blood. In DNA form, the CDR3 reads TGTGCCAGCAGCGTAGGGGTGGGACTCGAGACCCAGTACTTC. This gives the protein CASSVGVGLETQYF.